This is a list of T cell receptor beta chains from one sample in a study of metastatic and nonmetastatic thyroid tumors. Using MiXCR, TCRdb reanalyzed the PCR reads. The sample lists fewer than 40,000 clones; roughly a sixth were seen once. The sequencing sample was made of blood. The receptors were sampled from a male donor with papillary thyroid cancer or a benign thyroid nodule (not recorded which). Some clones in this sample may be carry-over from other donors' samples. CDR3s include the opening cysteine and the closing phenylalanine or tryptophan.

TRBJ1-2 TRBV7-9 CASSTGGDSYYGYTF
TRBJ2-3 TRBV7-9 CASSHRQGSTDTQYF
TRBJ1-2 TRBV6-1 CASRPRGGRYGYTF
TRBJ1-2 TRBV9 CASSTSRLLAETNYGYTF
TRBJ2-1 TRBV11-3 CASSLDLRTPNNEQFF
TRBJ2-1 TRBV7-7 CASSPTGGAYNEQFF
TRBJ2-7 TRBV24-1 CATSAGREIGEQYF
TRBJ1-1 TRBV2 CASRDRNTEAFF
TRBJ2-5 TRBV27 CASSLSRVRETQYF
TRBJ1-4 TRBV20-1 CSASTGGEEKLFF
TRBJ2-1 TRBV12-3/TRBV12-4 CASSLGSANPRHNEQFF
TRBJ2-3 TRBV10-1 CASSDVAGVTDTQYF
TRBJ2-7 TRBV7-3 CASSPADDYEQYF
TRBJ2-5 TRBV5-1 CASSSVGLRERQETQYF
TRBJ1-6 TRBV3-1 CASSQLGSSYNSPLHF
TRBJ1-6 TRBV7-9 CASSLLGTNSSLHF
TRBJ2-1 TRBV7-8 CAISHQAGEQFF
TRBJ1-6 TRBV6-4 CASSEQANSPLHF
TRBJ2-5 TRBV7-2 CASSLGLAELETQYF
TRBJ2-5 TRBV12-3/TRBV12-4 CASSFTYQETQYF
TRBJ2-3 TRBV14 CASSRGQAGADTQYF
TRBJ2-1 TRBV27 CGCSSGAIGSYNEQFF
TRBJ2-5 TRBV10-2 CASSDREETQYF
TRBJ2-5 TRBV19 CASSQSGGQGRSETQYF
TRBJ2-7 TRBV4-1 CASSQGGNYEQYF
TRBJ2-5 TRBV7-2 CASSLFGPGECKETQYF
TRBJ1-2 TRBV11-2 CASISGQGHCYTF
TRBJ2-3 TRBV20-1 CSAPRQASGRTDTQYF
TRBJ2-7 TRBV2 CASRGYEQYF